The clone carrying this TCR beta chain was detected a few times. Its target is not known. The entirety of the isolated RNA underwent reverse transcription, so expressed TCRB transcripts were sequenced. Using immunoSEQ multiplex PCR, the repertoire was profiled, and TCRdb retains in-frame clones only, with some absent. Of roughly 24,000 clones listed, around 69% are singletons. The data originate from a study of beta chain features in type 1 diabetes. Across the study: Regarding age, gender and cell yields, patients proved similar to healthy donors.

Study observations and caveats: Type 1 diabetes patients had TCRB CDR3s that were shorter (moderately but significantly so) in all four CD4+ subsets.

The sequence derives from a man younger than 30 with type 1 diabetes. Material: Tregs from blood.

As DNA, the CDR3 is TGTGCCAGCACCCGCAATTGGCTCGACTTGGAAGCTTTCTTT. This codes for CASTRNWLDLEAFF. This chain links TRBV11-2 with TRBJ1-1; D not certain. Trimming left V 7 bases short and J 8 bases short, with 20 bases between. Germline values: CDR1 SGHAT, CDR2 FQNNGV. The CDR3 has 14 amino acids.